The 9 T cell receptor beta chains given below trace back to one sample, sequenced in a study of molecular identifiers for immune sequencing clone quantification. TCRdb processed the PCR reads anew with MiXCR; each CDR3 protein has one entry. This sample carries approximately 680,000 distinct CDR3 sequences, about 25% of them seen once, and the ten largest clones take 0.78%. The sequenced sample consisted of naive CD8+ T cells from blood, with Jurkat cell RNA spiked in. Stated subset: FACS-sorted CD8+CD4-CCR7+CD45RA+ naive T cells. These receptors came from a human donor in good health. Some libraries in this study had Jurkat cell RNA spiked in.

This clonotype was observed a handful of times. The chain carries TRBV18 and TRBJ1-2, with TRBD1 matching 9 bases. CDR1 KGHSH and CDR2 LQKENI come from the germline V gene. The CDR3 consists of 14 residues. V was pared by 2 bases and J by 3 bases, with 1 base of the junction left unmatched. The CDR3 protein is CASSPGQGYYGYTF. In nucleotides, the CDR3 is TGTGCCAGCTCACCAGGACAGGGGTACTATGGCTACACCTTC. Filled out from reference TRBV18 and TRBJ1-2, the complete variable domain reads NAGVMQNPRHLVRRRGQEARLRCSPMKGHSHVYWYRQLPEEGLKFMVYLQKENIIDESGMPKERFSAEFPKEGPSILRIQQVVRGDSAAYFCASSPGQGYYGYTFGSGTRLTVV.

On this clonotype itself: Being one base from a much bigger clone, this may be a read error. The chain combines TRBV20-1 with TRBJ2-7, with TRBD2 as a possible D gene (6 bases). This CDR3 has 14 residues. Germline loops: CDR1 DFQATT, CDR2 SNEGSKA (reference sequence). The CDR3 loop is CSVSGGASSYEQHF. The CDR3 bases are TGCAGTGTCTCCGGCGGGGCTAGCTCCTACGAGCAGCACTTC.

In this sample, this clonotype turned up many times. This rearrangement joins TRBV27 to TRBJ2-7; D is perhaps TRBD2 (6 bases). Germline-derived CDR1 and CDR2 are MNHEY and SMNVEV (reference sequence). The CDR3 length is 17 residues. The V end was cut by 4 bases, the J end by 0 bases, with 19 bases between. CDR3 sequence reads: CASSSDFTGLVSYEQYF. The CDR3 coding sequence is TGTGCCAGCAGTTCAGACTTCACGGGACTTGTCTCCTACGAGCAGTACTTC.

This clonotype was observed a few times. This may be a read error, as it is one base from a much larger clone. The gene calls are TRBV5-5 and TRBJ2-1; 7 bases line up with TRBD2. Germline V gene sequence: CDR1 SGHKS, CDR2 YYEKEE (reference sequence). This CDR3 is built from 15 residues. Trimming at V came to 2 bases and at J to 0 bases, leaving 2 bases not matched to a gene. The CDR3 DNA sequence: TGTGCCAGCAGCTTAAGCGGGAACTCCTACAATGAGCAGTTCTTC. Protein sequence: CASSLSGNSYNEQFF. Using reference TRBV5-5 and TRBJ2-1 for the parts outside the CDR3, the full variable domain is DAGVTQSPTHLIKTRGQQVTLRCSPISGHKSVSWYQQVLGQGPQFIFQYYEKEERGRGNFPDRFSARQFPNYSSELNVNALLLGDSALYLCASSLSGNSYNEQFFGPGTRLTVL.

This clonotype was detected ten times or more. The V call is TRBV7-8, the J call TRBJ2-3; 9 bases are shared with TRBD2. Per germline, CDR1 SGHVS and CDR2 FQNEAQ. The J segment lost 2 bases and the V segment lost 11 bases, leaving 2 bases of the junction unmatched. The CDR3 totals 12 residues. In DNA, the CDR3 is TGTGCCCTGGGACTAGCCACAGATACGCAGTATTTT. This codes for CALGLATDTQYF.

Ten or more counts support this clonotype. The rearrangement links TRBV7-2 to TRBJ2-3; D call uncertain. There are 12 residues in the CDR3. CDR1 and CDR2 from the germline V gene are SGHTA and FQGNSA. V was clipped by 1 base and J by 8 bases, with 7 bases between them. CDR3 region: CASSLEQSTQYF. The CDR3 nucleotides read TGTGCCAGCAGCTTAGAACAGAGTACGCAGTATTTT. Full variable domain (remainder filled in from reference TRBV7-2 and TRBJ2-3): GAGVSQSPSNKVTEKGKDVELRCDPISGHTALYWYRQSLGQGLEFLIYFQGNSAPDKSGLPSDRFSAERTGGSVSTLTIQRTQQEDSAVYLCASSLEQSTQYFGPGTRLTVL.

This clonotype was seen only a few times. A much larger clone differs by one base, so this may be a read error. The rearrangement uses TRBV6-2 or TRBV6-3 and TRBJ1-1; 8 bases are a match to TRBD1. V was clipped by 4 bases and J by 7 bases; unmatched bases: 14. Germline assignment: CDR1 MNHEY and CDR2 SVGEGT. CDR3 length: 16 residues. CDR3 in DNA: TGTGCCAGCAGTTGCTACCCCCAGGGGGCAAGTAATGAAGCTTTCTTT. Amino acid sequence: CASSCYPQGASNEAFF.

This clonotype was seen many times. V is TRBV11-2 and J is TRBJ1-1; a possible D gene is TRBD1 (5 bases). The CDR3 sequence is 13 residues long. Trimming pared 5 bases from V and 7 bases from J, leaving 14 bases between. Germline CDR1 is SGHAT and CDR2 is FQNNGV. CDR3 DNA: TGTGCCAGCAGCCCCGCGTGGGGCGATGAAGCTTTCTTT. Its protein product is CASSPAWGDEAFF.

Concerning this clonotype: This could be a read error, since a much larger clone is one nucleotide away. The chain couples TRBV4-2 to TRBJ1-3, with D possibly TRBD1 on 6 matching bases. V was pared by 3 bases and J by 3 bases, with 15 bases between. Germline CDR1 LGHNA, CDR2 YNFKEQ. CDR3 length: 16 residues. The CDR3 region has the DNA TGTGCCAGCAGCCAGAATAACAGGGAAAGTGGAAACACCATATATTTT. Protein product: CASSQNNRESGNTIYF.